What follows describes a single T cell receptor (beta chain). The junction had 2 bases not matched to a gene; V was cut back by 0 bases and J by 5 bases. This CDR3 is 16 amino acids long. Germline V gene sequence: CDR1 LGHDT, CDR2 YNNKEL (reference sequence). The entry originates in a study of blood T cell repertoires in COVID-19. Per the study methods: Quantification of nucleated cells was approximated via reference gene primer amplification. Repertoires were generated with immunoSEQ multiplex PCR, while TCRdb's copy carries only in-frame clones and drops some. That table is the source of V, J and clone size, and D and trimming were worked out from the DNA. The sample lists a few hundred thousand clones; approximately 81% were seen once.

This TCR was sampled from a woman aged 18-29 years with acute or convalescent COVID-19. Sample: peripheral blood. The chain combines TRBV3-1 (or the pseudogene TRBV3-2) with TRBJ2-7, with 15 positions matching TRBD2. The CDR3 sequence is CASSQEGLAGGHEQYF. Written as DNA, the CDR3 is TGTGCCAGCAGCCAAGAAGGACTAGCGGGAGGGCACGAGCAGTACTTC.